This T cell receptor (beta chain) comes out of a study of identical twins. Study-wide findings and caveats: Abundant beta clonotypes from cord blood had fewer insertions, unlike memory repertoires, which showed none.

A remark on this clonotype: No antigen is known for it.

The CDR3 contains 13 residues. V lost 1 base and J lost 7, with 10 bases in between. Germline lookup yields CDR1 DFQATT and CDR2 SNEGSKA (reference sequence). TCRdb re-called the 5' RACE reads through MiXCR, storing one row per CDR3 protein. The table lists about 530,000 distinct CDR3 sequences, about a fifth of them singletons, with around 0.5% in the top ten. Separately, the same data were catalogued under a study of yellow fever vaccine responses in identical twins. That source reports: Reportedly, twins showed a vaccine T cell response that looked partly convergent and partly personalized.

This TCR derives from a woman younger than 35 in good health. V and J are TRBV20-1 and TRBJ2-2; no clear D gene. Sequencing was performed on CD4+ T cells sorted from blood. The CDR3 nucleotides read TGCAGTGCTAGAGGTTCGGGTTTCGGGGAGCTGTTTTTT. It translates to CSARGSGFGELFF.